Listed below are T cell receptor beta chains from one sample, sequenced in a study of T cell responses to AZD1222 COVID-19 vaccine. Profiling relied on immunoSEQ multiplex PCR, and the TCRdb table lists in-frame clones only, not all of them. The sample records some 130,000 clones, 92% being singletons. The sample consisted of peripheral blood, taken on day 0 of AZD1222 vaccination. The receptors derive from an adult in good health. The CDR3 runs from the conserved cysteine through the conserved F or W. The order of the fields is D gene, V gene, J gene, clone size, CDR3 DNA, CDR3 protein. A D gene is named only where the DNA matches it firmly. Rows may omit the clone size; those that give it use once, few, many or a size class.

>TRBD1|TRBV5-6|TRBJ1-6|NA
TGTGCCAGCAGGGGACAGGGGGTAGATAATTCACCCCTCCACTTT
CASRGQGVDNSPLHF
>NA|TRBV27|TRBJ2-3|once
TGTGCCAGCAGAGACCCGAGACAGAGCACAGATACGCAGTATTTT
CASRDPRQSTDTQYF
>NA|TRBV3-1/TRBV3-2|TRBJ2-4|once
TGTGCCAGCAGCCAATTTTACGTTCGGTCGAGCGTAGCCAAAAACATTCAGTACTTC
CASSQFYVRSSVAKNIQYF
>NA|TRBV3-1/TRBV3-2|TRBJ2-7|NA
TGTGCCAGCAGCAACGCAGGGGGGAGCTCCTACGAGCAGTACTTC
CASSNAGGSSYEQYF
>TRBD1|TRBV29-1|TRBJ2-1|NA
TGCAGCGTACTGACAGGGGGCAATGAGCAGTTCTTC
CSVLTGGNEQFF
>NA|TRBV19|TRBJ2-6|NA
TGTGCCAGTACCATGGGGAGCTCTGGGGCCAACGTCCTGACTTTC
CASTMGSSGANVLTF
>TRBD2|TRBV14|TRBJ2-7|NA
TGTGCCAGCAGCCAGGGGACTAGCGGGGATGGGGAGCAGTACTTC
CASSQGTSGDGEQYF
>NA|TRBV5-6|TRBJ1-5|NA
TGTGCCAGCAGCCCCTCCAGGATGAGGGTAGCAGGCAATCAGCCCCAGCATTTT
CASSPSRMRVAGNQPQHF
>NA|TRBV10-3|TRBJ2-1|NA
TGTGCCATCAGTGAGCGGGAAAGCTCCTACAATGAGCAGTTCTTC
CAISERESSYNEQFF
>NA|TRBV18|TRBJ1-2|NA
TGTGCCAGCTCACCAAGTGGGGTAGCGAACTATGGCTACACCTTC
CASSPSGVANYGYTF
>TRBD2|TRBV5-1|TRBJ2-3|NA
TGCGCCAGCAGCTTGAGCGGGAGTGAGGGCACAGATACGCAGTATTTT
CASSLSGSEGTDTQYF
>TRBD2|TRBV5-1|TRBJ2-1|NA
TGCGCCAGCAGCTTGGGACTAGCGGGAGTCCGCCATGAGCAGTTCTTC
CASSLGLAGVRHEQFF
>NA|TRBV5-6|TRBJ2-7|NA
TGTGCCAGCAGCTTGGTTAACTACGAGCAGTACTTC
CASSLVNYEQYF
>NA|TRBV29-1|TRBJ1-1|NA
TGCAGCGTTGAAGGAGGGAACACTGAAGCTTTCTTT
CSVEGGNTEAFF
>TRBD1|TRBV28|TRBJ1-2|NA
TGTGCCAGCAGTGACAGGGGGGGAGACTATGGCTACACCTTC
CASSDRGGDYGYTF
>TRBD1|TRBV6-5|TRBJ2-7|NA
TGTGCCAGCAGCCCCGACAGGGGGCCCTACGAGCAGTACTTC
CASSPDRGPYEQYF
>TRBD1|TRBV7-9|TRBJ2-7|NA
TGTGCCAGCAGCTTAGGGGGGACAGGGGGCTCCTACGAGCAGTACTTC
CASSLGGTGGSYEQYF
>NA|TRBV5-5|TRBJ1-4|NA
TGTGCCAGCAGCTTAGAGTTCGGGGATGAAAAACTGTTTTTT
CASSLEFGDEKLFF
>NA|TRBV5-5|TRBJ1-5|NA
TGTGCCAGCAGCTTGGATTGGGCAGTTAGCAATCAGCCCCAGCATTTT
CASSLDWAVSNQPQHF
>NA|TRBV28|TRBJ2-4|NA
TGTGCCAGCAGTTTACTTCAGGGGCCACGGCAGTTC
CASSLLQGPRQF
>TRBD2|TRBV3-1/TRBV3-2|TRBJ2-3|once
TGTGCCAGCAGCCAAGTCACTAGCGGGAGCACAGATACGCAGTATTTT
CASSQVTSGSTDTQYF
>NA|TRBV4-1|TRBJ1-2|NA
TGCGCCAGCAGCCAGAGGGTAGGGGATGTGGGCTACACCTTC
CASSQRVGDVGYTF
>TRBD1|TRBV30|TRBJ1-2|NA
TGTGCCTGGAGCCCGGACAGGGACCATGGCTACACCTTC
CAWSPDRDHGYTF
>TRBD1|TRBV19|TRBJ1-5|once
TGTGCCAGTGGAGTTAGACAGGGCGGTCGATGGCAGCCCCAGCATTTT
CASGVRQGGRWQPQHF
>NA|TRBV5-4|TRBJ2-7|NA
TGTGCCAGCAGCTTAGGGCCCCTAAGCGAGCAGTACTTC
CASSLGPLSEQYF
>NA|TRBV7-2|TRBJ2-2|once
TGTGCCAGCAGCCCCAACACCGGGGAGCTGTTTTTT
CASSPNTGELFF
>NA|TRBV19|TRBJ2-5|NA
TGTGCCAGTAGTAATCAGGGGACGGAGACCCAGTACTTC
CASSNQGTETQYF
>TRBD1|TRBV27|TRBJ1-2|once
TGTGCCAGCAGTTGGGACAGAATGAGCGGCTACACCTTC
CASSWDRMSGYTF
>NA|TRBV18|TRBJ1-1|once
TGTGCCAGCGTGGGGAGGGGGATAAACACTGAAGCTTTCTTT
CASVGRGINTEAFF
>NA|TRBV7-2|TRBJ2-7|NA
TGTGCCAGCAACAGTGGGGGGTTCCGATTTCTAGCCTACGAGCAGTACTTC
CASNSGGFRFLAYEQYF
>NA|TRBV9|TRBJ1-1|NA
TGTGCCAGCAGCGGCGATTCGGGTTTATGGAACACTGAAGCTTTCTTT
CASSGDSGLWNTEAFF
>NA|TRBV5-3|TRBJ2-1|NA
TGTGCCAGAAGCTTGGTGCCCAATGAGCAGTTCTTC
CARSLVPNEQFF
>NA|TRBV9|TRBJ2-1|NA
TGTGCCAGCAGCCCTTTCAACAATGAGCAGTTCTTC
CASSPFNNEQFF
>NA|TRBV11-3|TRBJ2-7|NA
TGTGCCAGCAGCTTACCCCACGAGCAGTACTTC
CASSLPHEQYF
>NA|TRBV20-1|TRBJ1-2|NA
TGCAGTGCTAGGTCGGGGAAGGGCTACACCTTC
CSARSGKGYTF
>NA|TRBV28|TRBJ2-7|NA
TGTGCCAGCAGCTCGGACTTGGAGCGGACCCGCTACGAGCAGTACTTC
CASSSDLERTRYEQYF
>NA|TRBV5-6|TRBJ2-1|once
TGTGCCAGCAGCTCCACAGAAAACTCCTACAATGAGCAGTTCTTC
CASSSTENSYNEQFF
>TRBD2|TRBV12-5|TRBJ2-5|NA
TGTGCTAGTGGCCAGGGACTAGCGGGAGGGCCGGGCCAAGAGACCCAGTACTTC
CASGQGLAGGPGQETQYF
>NA|TRBV29-1|TRBJ1-1|NA
TGCAGCGCCCAAACGACGAACACTGAAGCTTTCTTT
CSAQTTNTEAFF
>NA|TRBV7-3|TRBJ1-5|NA
TGTGCCAGCACCGAAGGGGATTTGGGCAATCAGCCCCAGCATTTT
CASTEGDLGNQPQHF
>NA|TRBV5-6|TRBJ1-6|few
TGTGCCAGCAGCCCGGACCGAAATTCACCCCTCCACTTT
CASSPDRNSPLHF
>NA|TRBV4-3|TRBJ1-1|NA
TGCGCCAGCAGCCAGAGCAGGGAGAGTCACACTGAAGCTTTCTTT
CASSQSRESHTEAFF
>TRBD1|TRBV7-3|TRBJ1-2|few
TGTGCCAGCAGCCCCCGGGACAGGGCGAGAAATGGCTACACCTTC
CASSPRDRARNGYTF
>NA|TRBV12-3/TRBV12-4|TRBJ1-1|NA
TGTGCCAGCAGACCACAGGGGAACACTGAAGCTTTCTTT
CASRPQGNTEAFF
>NA|TRBV5-4|TRBJ1-1|once
TGTGCCAGCAGCTGGGCCGAGGGGACGGCGAGCACTGAAGCTTTCTTT
CASSWAEGTASTEAFF
>NA|TRBV10-3|TRBJ1-3|few
TGTGCCATCACCCGCGGTACTGGAAACACCATATATTTT
CAITRGTGNTIYF
>TRBD1|TRBV27|TRBJ1-5|NA
TGTGCCAGCAGTTTGGGGACAGGGGTGGGAAGCAATCAGCCCCAGCATTTT
CASSLGTGVGSNQPQHF